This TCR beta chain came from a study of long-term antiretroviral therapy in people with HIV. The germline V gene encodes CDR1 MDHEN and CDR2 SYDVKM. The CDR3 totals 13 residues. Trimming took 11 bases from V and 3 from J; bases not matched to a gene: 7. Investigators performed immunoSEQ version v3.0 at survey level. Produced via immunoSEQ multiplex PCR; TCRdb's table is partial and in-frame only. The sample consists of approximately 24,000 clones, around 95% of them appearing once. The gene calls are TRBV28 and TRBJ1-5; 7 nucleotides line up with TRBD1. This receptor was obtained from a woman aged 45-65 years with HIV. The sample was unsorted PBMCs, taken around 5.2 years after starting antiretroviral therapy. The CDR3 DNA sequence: TGTGCCGTCAGACAGGGACTCAATCAGCCCCAGCATTTT. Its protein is CAVRQGLNQPQHF.